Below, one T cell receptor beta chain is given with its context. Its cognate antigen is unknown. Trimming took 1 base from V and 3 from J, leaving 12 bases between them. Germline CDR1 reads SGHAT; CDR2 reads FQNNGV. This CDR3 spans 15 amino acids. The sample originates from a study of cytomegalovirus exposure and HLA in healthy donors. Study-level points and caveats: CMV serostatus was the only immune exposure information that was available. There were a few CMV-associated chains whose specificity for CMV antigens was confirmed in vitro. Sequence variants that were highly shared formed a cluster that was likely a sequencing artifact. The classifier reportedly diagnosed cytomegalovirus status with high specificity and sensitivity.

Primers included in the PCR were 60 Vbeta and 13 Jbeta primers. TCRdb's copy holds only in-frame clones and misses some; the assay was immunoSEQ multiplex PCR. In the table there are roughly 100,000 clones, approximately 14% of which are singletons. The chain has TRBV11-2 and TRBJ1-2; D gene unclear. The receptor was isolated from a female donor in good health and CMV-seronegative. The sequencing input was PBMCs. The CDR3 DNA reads TGTGCCAGCAGCTTAGGGGCAGCTTCTCACTATGGCTACACCTTC. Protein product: CASSLGAASHYGYTF.